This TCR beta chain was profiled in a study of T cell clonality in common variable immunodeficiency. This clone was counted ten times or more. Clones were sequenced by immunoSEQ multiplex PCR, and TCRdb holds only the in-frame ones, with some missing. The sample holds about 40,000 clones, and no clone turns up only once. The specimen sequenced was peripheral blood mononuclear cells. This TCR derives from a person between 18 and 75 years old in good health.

The CDR3 bases that were read are TGCAGTGCTAGAGATCGAGGGGCTTCAGATACG. As protein: CSARDRGASDT. The full CDR3 reads CSARDRGASDTQYF. This chain connects TRBV20-1 to TRBJ2-3; D is possibly TRBD1 or TRBD2 (5 bases each). The CDR3 extends 3 residues past the end of the read, so its final part is completed from the germline J gene. This CDR3 spans 14 amino acids. CDR1 and CDR2 (germline): DFQATT, SNEGSKA (reference sequence). V shed 0 bases and J shed 4 bases, with 11 bases lying between them.